Following are 13 T cell receptor beta chains from one sample sequenced in a study of early T cells in non-severe SARS-CoV-2 infection. TCRdb reprocessed the 5' RACE reads via MiXCR and lists one record per CDR3 protein. The sample carries over 45,000 distinct CDR3 sequences, under 8% recorded once. Source: whole blood, taken at baseline. These receptors were taken from an adult who was a healthcare worker with PCR-confirmed SARS-CoV-2 infection or an uninfected control (not recorded which).

This clonotype occurred many times. The chain carries TRBV27 and TRBJ2-5; the D is unclear. Germline V lookup: CDR1 MNHEY, CDR2 SMNVEV (reference sequence). The CDR3 length is 13 residues. Trimming pared 1 base from V and 5 bases from J, leaving 8 bases between. CDR3 amino acids: CASSLFVAETQYF. The DNA for the CDR3 is TGTGCCAGCAGTTTATTTGTAGCTGAGACCCAGTACTTC.

This clonotype occurred many times. CDR3: CSASAGFTDTQYF. The CDR3 nucleotides read TGCAGTGCTAGTGCCGGATTCACAGATACGCAGTATTTT. This chain uses TRBV20-1 with TRBJ2-3; D is unclear. The CDR3 runs 13 residues. Germline V gives CDR1 DFQATT, CDR2 SNEGSKA (reference sequence). Trimming stripped 3 bases from V and 2 bases from J, with 9 bases between.

This clonotype was observed a few times. This sequence joins TRBV7-6 and TRBJ2-7, with a possible D match to TRBD2 (5 bases). This CDR3 region has 15 residues. The germline V gene has CDR1 SGHVS and CDR2 FNYEAQ. V was shortened by 3 bases and J by 0 bases, with 12 bases between the two germline ends. CDR3 sequence (DNA): TGTGCCAGCAGCTTTACTAGTGACCCCTCCTACGAGCAGTACTTC. Translated: CASSFTSDPSYEQYF.

This clonotype was observed many times. V is TRBV6-2 or TRBV6-3 and J is TRBJ2-1; D is unclear. Trimming left V 0 bases short and J 0 bases short, with 6 bases between. The germline V gene has CDR1 MNHEY and CDR2 SVGEGT. The CDR3 is made up of 15 amino acids. This CDR3 reads CASSYSSLSYNEQFF. The CDR3 DNA is TGTGCCAGCAGTTACTCTTCCCTCTCCTACAATGAGCAGTTCTTC.

This clonotype was seen at least ten times. This chain joins TRBV28 and TRBJ2-1; D gene uncertain. V dropped 8 bases and J dropped 6 bases, with 17 bases sitting between them. Germline values: CDR1 MDHEN, CDR2 SYDVKM. CDR3 length: 14 residues. CDR3 sequence reads: CASRVAGRRNEQFF. As DNA, the CDR3 is TGTGCCAGCCGGGTCGCTGGACGACGCAATGAGCAGTTCTTC.

Note on this clonotype: This could be a read error, since a much larger clone is one nucleotide away. V usage is TRBV6-5 and J usage is TRBJ1-1, with D unclear. The germline V gene has CDR1 MNHEY and CDR2 SVGAGI. This CDR3 comprises 13 residues. Trimming pared 10 bases from V and 5 bases from J, leaving 17 bases between. The CDR3 protein is CAILVGFLTEAFF. CDR3 in DNA: TGTGCCATACTAGTGGGGTTCCTAACTGAAGCTTTCTTT.

Concerning this clonotype: In this CDR3 the conserved last residue, phenylalanine or tryptophan, is missing, so a read error is likely. The chain joins TRBV7-6 to TRBJ1-2, with 7 bases fitting TRBD1. V lost 4 bases, J lost 4 bases, and 6 bases stayed unmatched. CDR3 length: 14 amino acids. The germline V gene encodes CDR1 SGHVS and CDR2 FNYEAQ. For the CDR3, the DNA is TGTGCCAGCAGCTCGGGACAGACCTCCTATGGCTACACCTCC. It yields the protein CASSSGQTSYGYTS.

This clonotype has more than one count but fewer than ten. The CDR3 DNA is TGTGCCAGCAGCTTAGCGGGGGGCCGGCGTACGCAGTATTTT. This sequence encodes CASSLAGGRRTQYF. This sequence joins TRBV7-9 and TRBJ2-3, with D perhaps being TRBD1 or TRBD2 (6 bases each). The CDR3 has 14 amino acids. The germline V and J ends were trimmed by 0 bases and 8 bases, with 12 bases remaining between them. Germline CDR1 SEHNR, CDR2 FQNEAQ (reference sequence).

The V call is TRBV12-3 or TRBV12-4, the J call TRBJ2-3; D gene ambiguous. This CDR3 is built from 13 residues. Trimming removed 6 bases at V and 0 bases at J, with 7 bases between. CDR3 region: CASRQPSTDTQYF. The DNA for the CDR3 is TGTGCCAGCAGGCAGCCCAGCACAGATACGCAGTATTTT.

The sample holds many counts of this clonotype. V and J are TRBV18 and TRBJ2-1; D uncertain. The CDR3 covers 11 residues. V was clipped by 3 bases and J by 10 bases, with 7 bases between them. Germline V gene data show CDR1 as KGHSH and CDR2 as LQKENI. The CDR3 spells CASSPMGEQFF. The CDR3 DNA is TGTGCCAGCTCACCGATGGGCGAGCAGTTCTTC.

This rearrangement joins TRBV19 to TRBJ1-2; tentative D call: TRBD1 (5 bases). Germline CDR1 LNHDA, CDR2 SQIVND (reference sequence). The CDR3 is 14 residues long. V gave up 1 base and J gave up 4 bases, with 10 bases separating them. This CDR3 is CASSIGDGLYGYTF. The CDR3 region has the DNA TGTGCCAGTAGTATAGGGGACGGCCTCTATGGCTACACCTTC.

This clonotype has a count of ten or more. This chain uses TRBV5-1 with TRBJ2-3; 13 positions agree with TRBD2. Germline assignment: CDR1 SGHRS and CDR2 YFSETQ. V shed 0 bases and J 0 bases; nucleotides not matched to a gene: 7. This CDR3 spans 19 amino acids. As DNA, the CDR3 is TGCGCCAGCAGCTTGGCCTTGACTAGCGGGGGGCCGAGCACAGATACGCAGTATTTT. Residues: CASSLALTSGGPSTDTQYF.

In this sample, this clonotype turned up a few times. The chain has TRBV18 and TRBJ1-1; TRBD1 matches at 7 bases. V lost 1 base and J lost 2; bases outside the gene matches: 13. In germline, CDR1 is KGHSH, CDR2 LQKENI. The CDR3 totals 18 residues. CDR3 residues: CASSPLLTGFTVNTEAFF. The CDR3 bases are TGTGCCAGCTCACCACTTCTGACAGGGTTTACTGTAAACACTGAAGCTTTCTTT.